This T cell receptor beta chain emerged from a study of neoadjuvant anti-PD-1 for oral cavity cancer. This clone is a singleton in its sample. Its antigen is undetermined. Method: immunoSEQ multiplex PCR; TCRdb's copy keeps in-frame clones and lacks some. This sample carries fewer than 20,000 clones, about 65% of them seen once, and the ten largest clones take roughly 3%. Regarding the study as a whole: Only a few patients per response group were TCR-analyzed; validation needed.

The sequenced sample was PBMCs, obtained before nivolumab (anti-PD-1) treatment. This TCR was sampled from a person aged 35 to 85 with oral cavity squamous cell carcinoma.

In DNA form, the CDR3 reads TGTGCCAGTAGTTCCCAGGTGGGAACCTACGAGCAGTACTTC. This encodes CASSSQVGTYEQYF. This chain joins TRBV19 and TRBJ2-7; D ambiguous. The germline CDR1 and CDR2 sequences are LNHDA and SQIVND (reference sequence). This CDR3 region has 14 residues. Trimming took 5 bases from V and 2 from J, leaving 13 bases between them.